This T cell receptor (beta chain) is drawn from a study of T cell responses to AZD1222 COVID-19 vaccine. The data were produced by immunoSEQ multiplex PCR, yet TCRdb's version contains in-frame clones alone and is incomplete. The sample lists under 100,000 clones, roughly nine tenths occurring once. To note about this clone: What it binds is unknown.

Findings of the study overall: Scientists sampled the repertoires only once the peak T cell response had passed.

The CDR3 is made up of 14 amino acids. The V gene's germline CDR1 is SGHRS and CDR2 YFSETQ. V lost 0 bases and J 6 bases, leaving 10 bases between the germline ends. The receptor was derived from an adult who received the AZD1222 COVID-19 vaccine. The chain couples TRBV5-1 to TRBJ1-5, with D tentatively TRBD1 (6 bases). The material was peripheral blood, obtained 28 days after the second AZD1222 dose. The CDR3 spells CASSLGGGLQPQHF. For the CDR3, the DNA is TGCGCCAGCAGCTTGGGAGGGGGACTTCAGCCCCAGCATTTT.